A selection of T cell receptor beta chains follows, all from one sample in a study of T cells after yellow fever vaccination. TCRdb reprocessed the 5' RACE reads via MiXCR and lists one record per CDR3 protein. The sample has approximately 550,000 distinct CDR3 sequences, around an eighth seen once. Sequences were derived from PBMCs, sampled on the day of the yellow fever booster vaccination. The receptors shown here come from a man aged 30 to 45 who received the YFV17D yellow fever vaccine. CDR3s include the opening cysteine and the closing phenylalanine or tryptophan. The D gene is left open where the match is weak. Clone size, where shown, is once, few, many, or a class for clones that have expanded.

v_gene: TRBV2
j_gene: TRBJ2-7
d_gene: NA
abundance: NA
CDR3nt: TGTGCCAGCAGTGCTGCGATCGAGCAGTACTTC
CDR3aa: CASSAAIEQYF

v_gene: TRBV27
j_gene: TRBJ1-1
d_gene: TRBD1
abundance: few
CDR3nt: TGTGCCAGCAGTACTCCGACAGGGGCCCTTATGAACACTGAAGCTTTCTTT
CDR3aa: CASSTPTGALMNTEAFF

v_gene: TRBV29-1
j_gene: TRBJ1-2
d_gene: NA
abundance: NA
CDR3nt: TGCAGCGTTGAAGGGACGAAAGGCCACTATGGCTACACCTTC
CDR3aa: CSVEGTKGHYGYTF

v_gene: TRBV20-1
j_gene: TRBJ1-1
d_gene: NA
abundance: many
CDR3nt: TGCAGTGCTAGATCCGGGGTAAACACTGAAGCTTTCTTT
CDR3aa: CSARSGVNTEAFF

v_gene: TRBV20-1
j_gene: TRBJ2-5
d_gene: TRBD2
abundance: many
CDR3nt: TGCAGTGCGGCTAGCGGGACACAAGAGACCCAGTACTTC
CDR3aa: CSAASGTQETQYF

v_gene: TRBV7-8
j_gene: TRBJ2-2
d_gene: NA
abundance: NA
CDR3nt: TGTGCCAGCAGCTTCCCGGGCGGGGTGAACACCGGGGAGCTGTTTTTT
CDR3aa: CASSFPGGVNTGELFF

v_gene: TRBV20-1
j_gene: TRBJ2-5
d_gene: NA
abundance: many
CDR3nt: TGCAGTGCTGCAATCAGCGGAAAAGAGACCCAGTACTTC
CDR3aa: CSAAISGKETQYF

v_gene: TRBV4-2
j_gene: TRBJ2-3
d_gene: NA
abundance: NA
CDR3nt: TGTGCCAGCAGCCATGAATGGGATACGCAGTATTTT
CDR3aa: CASSHEWDTQYF

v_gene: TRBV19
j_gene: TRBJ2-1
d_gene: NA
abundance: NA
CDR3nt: TGTGCCAGTAGTCCCGTCCCGATCAATGAGCAGTTCTTC
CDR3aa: CASSPVPINEQFF

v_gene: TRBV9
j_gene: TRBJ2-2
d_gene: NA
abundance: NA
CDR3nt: TGTGCCAGCAGCGTATCGGCGGCGAACACCGGGGAGCTGTTTTTT
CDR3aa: CASSVSAANTGELFF

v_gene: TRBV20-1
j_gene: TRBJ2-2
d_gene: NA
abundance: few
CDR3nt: TGCAGTGCTAGTATCCCGGGCACCGGGGAGCTGTTTTTT
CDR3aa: CSASIPGTGELFF

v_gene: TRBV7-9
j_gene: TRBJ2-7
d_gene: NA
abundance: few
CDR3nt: TGTGCCAGCAGCTTAGTAGGGCCTAAATACGAGCAGTACTTC
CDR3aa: CASSLVGPKYEQYF

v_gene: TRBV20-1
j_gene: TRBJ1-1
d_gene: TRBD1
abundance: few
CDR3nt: TGCAGTGCTAAAACGACAGGGGTTGCGGACACTGAAGCTTTCTTT
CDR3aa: CSAKTTGVADTEAFF

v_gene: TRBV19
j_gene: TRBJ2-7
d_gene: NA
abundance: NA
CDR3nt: TGTGCCAGTAGTTCCACTATGGGCGGGATTAAGTCCTACGAGCAGTACTTC
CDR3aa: CASSSTMGGIKSYEQYF

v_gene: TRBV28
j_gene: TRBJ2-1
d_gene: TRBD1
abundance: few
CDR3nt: TGTGCCAGCATCCGAACCGGGACAGGGGCTTACAATGAGCAGTTCTTC
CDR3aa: CASIRTGTGAYNEQFF

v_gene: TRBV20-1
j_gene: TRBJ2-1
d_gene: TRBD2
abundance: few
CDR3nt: TGCAGTGCGGGACTAGCGGGAGTATCAAATGAGCAGTTCTTC
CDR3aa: CSAGLAGVSNEQFF

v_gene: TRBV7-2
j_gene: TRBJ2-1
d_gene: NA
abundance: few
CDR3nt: TGTGCCAGCAGCTTAGTATCCAGGGGCAATGAGCAGTTCTTC
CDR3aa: CASSLVSRGNEQFF

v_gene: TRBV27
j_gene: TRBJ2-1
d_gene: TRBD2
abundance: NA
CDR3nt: TGTGCCAGCAGCAATCCGGGAGGCAGGGTGGGCAATGAGCAGTTCTTC
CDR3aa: CASSNPGGRVGNEQFF

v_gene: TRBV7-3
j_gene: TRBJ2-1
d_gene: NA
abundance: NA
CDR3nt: TGTGCCAGCAGCCCAGGAAGCGCCCCCTACAATGAGCAGTTCTTC
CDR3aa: CASSPGSAPYNEQFF

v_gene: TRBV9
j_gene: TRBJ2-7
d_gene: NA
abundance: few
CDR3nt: TGTGCCAGCAGCCCAACCCCAGCTAGCTCCTACGAGCAGTACTTC
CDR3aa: CASSPTPASSYEQYF

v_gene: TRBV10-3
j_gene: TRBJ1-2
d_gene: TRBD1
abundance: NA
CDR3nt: TGTGCCATCAGTGAGGGACAGGGTTACGATGGCTACACCTTC
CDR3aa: CAISEGQGYDGYTF

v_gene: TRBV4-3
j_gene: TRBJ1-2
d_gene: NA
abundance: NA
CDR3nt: TGCGCCAGCAGCCAAGAGGCCAGGGTTAATCCGAATGGCTACACCTTC
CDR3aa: CASSQEARVNPNGYTF

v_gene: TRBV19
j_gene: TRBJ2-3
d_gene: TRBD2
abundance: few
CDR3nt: TGTGCCAGTAGTATACCCCGGGGTAGCGGGAAGACAGATACGCAGTATTTT
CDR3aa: CASSIPRGSGKTDTQYF

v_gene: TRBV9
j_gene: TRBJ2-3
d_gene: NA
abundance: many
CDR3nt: TGTGCCAGCAGCGTCGCAGATACGCAGTATTTT
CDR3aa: CASSVADTQYF

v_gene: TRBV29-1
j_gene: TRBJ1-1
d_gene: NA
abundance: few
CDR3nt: TGCAGCGTAGAGGGACGGATGAACACTGAAGCTTTCTTT
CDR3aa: CSVEGRMNTEAFF

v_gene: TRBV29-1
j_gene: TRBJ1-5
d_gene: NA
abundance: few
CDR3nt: TGCAGCGTTGGGGGATTAGGGCAGCCCCAGCATTTT
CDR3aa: CSVGGLGQPQHF

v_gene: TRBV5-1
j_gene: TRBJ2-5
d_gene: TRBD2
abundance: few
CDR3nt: TGCGCCAGCAGCCCGTTAGCGGGAGGGCCAGGAGAGACCCAGTACTTC
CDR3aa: CASSPLAGGPGETQYF

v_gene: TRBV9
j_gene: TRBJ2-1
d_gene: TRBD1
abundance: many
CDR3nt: TGTGCCAGCAGCGGGGACAGGTCCCTTAATTACAATGAGCAGTTCTTC
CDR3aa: CASSGDRSLNYNEQFF

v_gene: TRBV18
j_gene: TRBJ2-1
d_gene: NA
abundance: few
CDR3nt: TGTGCCAGCTCAACCCAGTTGTCTCAGGGTAATGAGCAGTTCTTC
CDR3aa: CASSTQLSQGNEQFF

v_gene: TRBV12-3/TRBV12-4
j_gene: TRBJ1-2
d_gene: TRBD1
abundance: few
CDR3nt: TGTGCCAGCAGTTGGGACAGGGGTGGTGGCTACACCTTC
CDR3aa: CASSWDRGGGYTF

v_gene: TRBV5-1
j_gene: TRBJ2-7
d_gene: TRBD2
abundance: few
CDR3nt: TGCGCCAGCAGCTTGGCCGGGACTAGCGGGGCCACCTCCTACGAGCAGTACTTC
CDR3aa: CASSLAGTSGATSYEQYF

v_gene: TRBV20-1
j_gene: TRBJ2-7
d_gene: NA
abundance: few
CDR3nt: TGCAGTGCTAGAGGGGACGGAGGACTCTACGAGCAGTACTTC
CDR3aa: CSARGDGGLYEQYF

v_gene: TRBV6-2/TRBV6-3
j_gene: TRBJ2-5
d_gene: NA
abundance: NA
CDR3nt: TGTGCCAGCAAGTTTTTGGAGACCCAGTACTTC
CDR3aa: CASKFLETQYF

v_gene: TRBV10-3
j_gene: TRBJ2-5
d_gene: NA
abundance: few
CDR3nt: TGTGCCATCAGTGTCAGGATAGTCCTGGCGGGCCAGTACTTC
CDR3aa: CAISVRIVLAGQYF

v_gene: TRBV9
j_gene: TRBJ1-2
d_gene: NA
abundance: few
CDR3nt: TGTGCCAGCAGCGCGCCCGGGACATGGCATGGCTACACCTTC
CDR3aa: CASSAPGTWHGYTF

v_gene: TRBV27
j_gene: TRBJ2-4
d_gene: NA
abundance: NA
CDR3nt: TGTGCCAGCAGCTATGGGGGCAGAGGAGCCAAAAACATTCAGTACTTC
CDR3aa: CASSYGGRGAKNIQYF